This T cell receptor beta chain was found in a study of cytomegalovirus exposure and HLA in healthy donors. General observations from the study: Judged likely to be a sequencing artifact was a cluster of highly shared sequence variants.

In nominal health when sampled, donors likely had unrecorded immune exposures nonetheless. The PCR made use of 60 Vbeta and 13 Jbeta primers. The method was immunoSEQ multiplex PCR; TCRdb's version includes in-frame clones alone and lacks a portion of them. The data contain 180,000 or so clones, roughly 87% of them singletons. The CDR3 contains 17 residues. Trimming cost V 3 bases and J 5 bases, with 22 bases left between them. Looked up from germline, CDR1 is LGHNA and CDR2 is YNFKEQ. About this clone: Its antigen is undetermined.

The specimen was PBMCs. V and J are TRBV4-2 and TRBJ1-1; D is unresolved. The TCR originated in a man aged 40-50 years in good health and CMV-seronegative. The CDR3 here is CASSQKVGRRSGTEAFF. CDR3 DNA sequence: TGTGCCAGCAGCCAGAAGGTTGGTCGCCGGTCGGGGACTGAAGCTTTCTTT.